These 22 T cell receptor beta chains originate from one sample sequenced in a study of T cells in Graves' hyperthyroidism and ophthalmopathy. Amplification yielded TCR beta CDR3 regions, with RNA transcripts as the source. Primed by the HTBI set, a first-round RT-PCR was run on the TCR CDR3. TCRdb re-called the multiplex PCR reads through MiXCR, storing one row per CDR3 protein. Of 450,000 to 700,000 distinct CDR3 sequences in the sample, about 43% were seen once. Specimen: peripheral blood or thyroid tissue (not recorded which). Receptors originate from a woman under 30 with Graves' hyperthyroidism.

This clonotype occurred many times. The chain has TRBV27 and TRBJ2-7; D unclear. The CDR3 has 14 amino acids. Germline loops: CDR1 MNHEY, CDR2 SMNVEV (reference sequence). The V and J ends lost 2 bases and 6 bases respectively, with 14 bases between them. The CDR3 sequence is CASSLLPASSEQYF. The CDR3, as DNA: TGTGCCAGCAGTTTACTCCCCGCGTCATCCGAGCAGTACTTC.

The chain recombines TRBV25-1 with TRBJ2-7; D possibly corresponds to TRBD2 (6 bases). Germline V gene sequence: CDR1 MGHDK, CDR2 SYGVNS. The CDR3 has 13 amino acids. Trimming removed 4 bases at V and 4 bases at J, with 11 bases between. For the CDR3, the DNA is TGTGCCAGCAGTGCTATGGGAGGTTACGAGCAGTACTTC. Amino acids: CASSAMGGYEQYF.

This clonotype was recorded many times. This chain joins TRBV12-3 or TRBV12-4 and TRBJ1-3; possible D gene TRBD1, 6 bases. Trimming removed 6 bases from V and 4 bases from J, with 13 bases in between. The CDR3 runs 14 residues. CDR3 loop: CASRYTGTGNTIYF. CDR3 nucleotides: TGTGCCAGCAGGTATACAGGGACAGGAAACACCATATATTTT.

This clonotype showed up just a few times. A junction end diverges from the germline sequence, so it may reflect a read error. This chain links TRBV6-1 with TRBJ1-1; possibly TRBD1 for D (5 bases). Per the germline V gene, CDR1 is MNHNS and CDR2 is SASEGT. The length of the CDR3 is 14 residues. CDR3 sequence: CASTSGRVNTEAFF. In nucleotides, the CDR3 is TGTGCCAGCACCTCGGGCAGGGTGAATACTGAAGCTTTCTTT.

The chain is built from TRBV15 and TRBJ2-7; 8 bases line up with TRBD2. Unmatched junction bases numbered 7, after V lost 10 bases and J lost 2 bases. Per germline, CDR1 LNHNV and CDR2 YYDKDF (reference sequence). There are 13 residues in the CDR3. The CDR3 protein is CAIRAGGPYEQYF. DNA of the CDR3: TGTGCCATTCGGGCGGGAGGCCCCTACGAGCAGTACTTC.

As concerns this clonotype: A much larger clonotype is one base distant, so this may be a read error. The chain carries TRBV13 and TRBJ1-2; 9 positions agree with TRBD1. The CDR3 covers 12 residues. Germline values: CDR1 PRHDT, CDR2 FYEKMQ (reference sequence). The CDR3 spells CTSSPQGAGYTF. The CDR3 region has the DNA TGTACCAGCAGCCCACAGGGGGCTGGCTACACCTTC.

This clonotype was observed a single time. CDR3 nucleotides: TGCAGTGCTAGAGACCGGACCCTCTATGGCTACACCTTC. Residues: CSARDRTLYGYTF. This chain connects TRBV20-1 to TRBJ1-2; D is unclear. The length of the CDR3 is 13 residues. Germline CDR1 DFQATT, CDR2 SNEGSKA (reference sequence). With 0 bases removed from V and 4 bases from J, the gap between germline ends came to 9 bases.

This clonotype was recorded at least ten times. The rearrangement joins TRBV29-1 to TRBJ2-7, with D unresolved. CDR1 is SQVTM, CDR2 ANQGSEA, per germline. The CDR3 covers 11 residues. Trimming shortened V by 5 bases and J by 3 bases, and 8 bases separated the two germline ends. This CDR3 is CSVRLDYEQYF. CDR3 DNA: TGCAGCGTTCGACTGGACTACGAGCAGTACTTC.

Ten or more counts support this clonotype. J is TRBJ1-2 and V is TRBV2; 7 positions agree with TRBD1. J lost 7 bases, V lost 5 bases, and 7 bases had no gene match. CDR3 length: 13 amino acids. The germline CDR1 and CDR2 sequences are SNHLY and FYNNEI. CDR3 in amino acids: CASSPDREGGYTF. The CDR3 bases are TGTGCCAGCAGTCCTGACAGGGAGGGTGGCTACACCTTC.

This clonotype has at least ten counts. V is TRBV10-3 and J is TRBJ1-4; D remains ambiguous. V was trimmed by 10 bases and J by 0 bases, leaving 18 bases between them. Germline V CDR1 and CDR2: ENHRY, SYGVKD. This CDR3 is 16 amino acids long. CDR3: CATGKGGRSTNEKLFF. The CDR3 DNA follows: TGTGCCACGGGGAAGGGAGGGAGATCAACTAATGAAAAACTGTTTTTT.

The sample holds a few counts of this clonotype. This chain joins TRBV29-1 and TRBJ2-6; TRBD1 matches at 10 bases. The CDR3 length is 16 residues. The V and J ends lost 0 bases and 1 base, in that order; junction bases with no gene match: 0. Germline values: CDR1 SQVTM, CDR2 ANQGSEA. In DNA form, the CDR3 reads TGCAGCGTTGAAGAGGGACAGGGGTCTGGGGCCAACGTCCTGACTTTC. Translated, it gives CSVEEGQGSGANVLTF.

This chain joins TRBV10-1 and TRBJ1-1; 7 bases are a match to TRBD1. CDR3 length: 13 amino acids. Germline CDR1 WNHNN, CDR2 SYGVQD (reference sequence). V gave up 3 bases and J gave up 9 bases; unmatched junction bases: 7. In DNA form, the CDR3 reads TGCGCCAGCAGTGAACCACAGGGGTATAAAGCTTTCTTT. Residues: CASSEPQGYKAFF.

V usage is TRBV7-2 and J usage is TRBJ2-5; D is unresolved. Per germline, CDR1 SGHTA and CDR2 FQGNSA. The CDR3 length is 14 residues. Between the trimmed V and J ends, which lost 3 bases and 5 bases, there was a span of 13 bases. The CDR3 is CASSLYRPGETQYF. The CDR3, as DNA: TGTGCCAGCAGCTTGTATCGGCCCGGGGAGACCCAGTACTTC.

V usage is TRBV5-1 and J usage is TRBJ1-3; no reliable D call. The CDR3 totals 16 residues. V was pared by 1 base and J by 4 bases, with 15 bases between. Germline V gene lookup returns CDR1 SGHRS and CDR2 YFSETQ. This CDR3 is CASSLLSRGLGNTIYF. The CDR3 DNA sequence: TGCGCCAGCAGCTTGTTATCCCGGGGATTGGGAAACACCATATATTTT.

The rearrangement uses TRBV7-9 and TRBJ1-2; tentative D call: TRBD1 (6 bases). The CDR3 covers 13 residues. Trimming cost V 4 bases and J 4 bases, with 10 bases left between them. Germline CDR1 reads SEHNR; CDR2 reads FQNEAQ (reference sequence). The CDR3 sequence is CASSSTGLYGYTF. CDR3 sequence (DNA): TGTGCCAGCAGCTCGACAGGTCTCTATGGCTACACCTTC.

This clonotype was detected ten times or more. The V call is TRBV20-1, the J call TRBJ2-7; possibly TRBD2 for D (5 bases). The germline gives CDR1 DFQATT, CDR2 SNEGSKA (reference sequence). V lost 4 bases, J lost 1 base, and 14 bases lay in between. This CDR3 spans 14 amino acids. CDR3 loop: CSATAGYPSYEQYF. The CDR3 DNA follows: TGCAGTGCTACGGCGGGCTATCCTTCCTACGAGCAGTACTTC.

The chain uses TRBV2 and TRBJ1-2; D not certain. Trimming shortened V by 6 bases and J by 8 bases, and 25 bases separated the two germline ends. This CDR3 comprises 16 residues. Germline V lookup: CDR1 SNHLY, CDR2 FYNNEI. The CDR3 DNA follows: TGTGCCAGCAGCCCCCGACTGGATCACAGAATGAGAGGCTACACCTTC. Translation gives CASSPRLDHRMRGYTF.

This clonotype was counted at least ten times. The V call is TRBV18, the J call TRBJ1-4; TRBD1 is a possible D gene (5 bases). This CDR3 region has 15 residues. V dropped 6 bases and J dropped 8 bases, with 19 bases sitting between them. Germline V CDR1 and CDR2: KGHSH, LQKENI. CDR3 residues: CASSLRTPQGEKLFF. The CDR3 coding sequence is TGTGCCAGCTCCCTCCGGACACCCCAAGGCGAAAAACTGTTTTTT.

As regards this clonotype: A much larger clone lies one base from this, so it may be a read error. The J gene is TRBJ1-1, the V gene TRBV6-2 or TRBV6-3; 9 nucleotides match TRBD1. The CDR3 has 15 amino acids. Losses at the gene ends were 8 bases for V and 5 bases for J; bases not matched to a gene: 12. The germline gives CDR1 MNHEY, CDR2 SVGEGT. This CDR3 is CASLLRGQGKTEAFF. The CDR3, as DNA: TGTGCCAGCCTCTTGAGGGGACAGGGAAAGACTGAAGCTTTCTTT.

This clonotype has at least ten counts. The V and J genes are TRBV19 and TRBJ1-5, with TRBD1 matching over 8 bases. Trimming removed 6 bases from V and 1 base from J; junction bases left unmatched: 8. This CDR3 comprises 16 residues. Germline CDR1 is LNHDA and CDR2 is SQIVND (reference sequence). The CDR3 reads CASRPRTGRSNQPQHF. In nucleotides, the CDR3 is TGTGCCAGTAGGCCAAGGACAGGGAGAAGCAATCAGCCCCAGCATTTT.

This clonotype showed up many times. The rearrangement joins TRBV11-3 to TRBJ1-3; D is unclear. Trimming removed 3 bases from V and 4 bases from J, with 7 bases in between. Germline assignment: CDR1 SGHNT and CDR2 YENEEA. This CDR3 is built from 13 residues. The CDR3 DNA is TGTGCCAGCAGCTTCCATCCCGGAAACACCATATATTTT. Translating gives CASSFHPGNTIYF.

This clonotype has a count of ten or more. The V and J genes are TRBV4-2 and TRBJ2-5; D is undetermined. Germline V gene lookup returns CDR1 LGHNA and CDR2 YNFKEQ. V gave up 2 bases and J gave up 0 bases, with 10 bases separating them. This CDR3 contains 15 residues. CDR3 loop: CASSQNGLNQETQYF. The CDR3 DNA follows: TGTGCCAGCAGCCAAAACGGGCTAAACCAAGAGACCCAGTACTTC.